This T cell receptor (beta chain) was recovered during a study of blood T cell repertoires in COVID-19. At the level of the study: T cells, B-cell-depleted T cells, or PBMCs provided the cDNA or gDNA that served as material.

Libraries were prepared by immunoSEQ multiplex PCR; TCRdb keeps only in-frame clonotypes and omits some of them. The sample has more than 350,000 clones, roughly 88% seen once. The V and J ends lost 5 bases and 0 bases respectively, with 17 bases between them. Germline lookup yields CDR1 KGHSH and CDR2 LQKENI. The CDR3 is 17 residues long. Individuals drawn from about two dozen US areas were about 18 to 95 years old. Contact with a PCR-confirmed or clinician-diagnosed COVID-19 case occurred within 2 weeks of entry. This TCR derives from a young woman who had been exposed to COVID-19. Material for sequencing was PBMCs or T cells enriched from blood (not recorded which). The chain employs TRBV18 and TRBJ1-3; the D is unclear. The CDR3 loop reads CASSAHVHVDSGNTIYF. The CDR3 DNA reads as TGTGCCAGCTCAGCACACGTCCACGTAGACTCTGGAAACACCATATATTTT.